Following are 27 T cell receptor beta chains from one sample sequenced in a study of cytomegalovirus exposure and HLA in healthy donors. Vbeta (60) and Jbeta (13) primers were used in the PCR. Method: immunoSEQ multiplex PCR; TCRdb's copy keeps in-frame clones and lacks some. The sample shows approximately 150,000 clones, around 57% of them seen only once. Sequenced sample: PBMCs. These receptors were obtained from a male donor in good health and CMV-seronegative.

This chain joins TRBV30 and TRBJ1-2, with TRBD1 matching over 7 bases. Germline V lookup: CDR1 GTSNPN, CDR2 SVGIG (reference sequence). This CDR3 is 14 amino acids long. V lost 0 bases to trimming and J lost 2 bases; unmatched junction nucleotides: 3. The CDR3 DNA reads TGTGCCTGGAGTGTAACAGGGGCAAACTATGGCTACACCTTC. Translating gives CAWSVTGANYGYTF.

With regard to this clone: At one of its ends the junction is not consistent with the germline gene, which may arise from a read error. V gene TRBV7-7 combines with J gene TRBJ2-7, with 10 bases fitting TRBD1. CDR1 is SSHAT, CDR2 FNYEAQ, per germline (reference sequence). This CDR3 is 17 amino acids long. The CDR3 coding sequence is TGTGCTAGCAGCTGGAACCCGACAGGGGGCTCTCCCTACGAGCAGTACTTC. Amino acids: CASSWNPTGGSPYEQYF.

This clone was observed once. V usage is TRBV6-5 and J usage is TRBJ1-3, with D possibly TRBD1 on 6 matching bases. Germline CDR1 reads MNHEY; CDR2 reads SVGAGI. The CDR3 totals 15 residues. V dropped 3 bases and J dropped 3 bases, with 12 bases sitting between them. Here the CDR3 DNA reads TGTGCCAGCAGTTATTCGACCAGGGGTGGAAACACCATATATTTT. Its protein is CASSYSTRGGNTIYF.

This clone turned up a few times. V is TRBV7-8 and J is TRBJ1-6, with D possibly TRBD1 on 6 matching bases. This CDR3 region has 15 residues. CDR1 SGHVS and CDR2 FQNEAQ come from the germline V gene. V lost 5 bases to trimming and J lost 9 bases, with 17 bases between them. As DNA, the CDR3 is TGTGCCAGCAGCACCTCGTGGCAGGGGAGTTCACCCCTCCACTTT. Residues: CASSTSWQGSSPLHF.

This chain joins TRBV6-4 and TRBJ2-2; 7 bases match TRBD1. CDR3 size: 16 residues. J lost 1 base, V lost 3 bases, and 5 bases had no gene match. Germline assignment: CDR1 MRHNA and CDR2 SNTAGT. CDR3 in DNA: TGTGCCAGCAGTGAGGGGACAGTCTGGAACACCGGGGAGCTGTTTTTT. This translates into CASSEGTVWNTGELFF.

The chain is built from TRBV10-3 and TRBJ2-1; 8 bases are shared with TRBD2. Germline lookup yields CDR1 ENHRY and CDR2 SYGVKD. This CDR3 has 17 amino acids. The J segment lost 7 bases and the V segment lost 0 bases, leaving 11 bases of the junction unmatched. CDR3 loop: CAISESLSGGARNEQFF. DNA of the CDR3: TGTGCCATCAGTGAGTCTCTTTCCGGGGGGGCGAGGAATGAGCAGTTCTTC.

The chain combines TRBV7-6 with TRBJ1-5; no firm D call. Germline CDR1 and CDR2: SGHVS and FNYEAQ. This CDR3 contains 14 residues. The V gene lost 1 base and the J gene lost 5 bases, with 9 bases spanning the gap. Here the CDR3 reads CASSLGQMDQPQHF. The CDR3 bases are TGTGCCAGCAGCTTAGGTCAGATGGATCAGCCCCAGCATTTT.

The rearrangement links TRBV23-1 to TRBJ1-4, with D hard to call. TRBV23-1 is designated an ORF whose function remains uncertain. Trimming removed 6 bases from V and 0 bases from J, with 11 bases in between. The CDR3 covers 15 residues. CDR3 protein: CASSHECATNEKLFF. The CDR3 DNA reads TGCGCCAGCAGCCACGAGTGCGCAACTAATGAAAAACTGTTTTTT.

V is TRBV4-1 and J is TRBJ1-3; D gene unclear. Trimming shortened V by 1 base and J by 2 bases, and 9 bases separated the two germline ends. Germline CDR1 is MGHRA and CDR2 is YSYEKL. The CDR3 has 15 residues. CDR3 DNA: TGCGCCAGCAGCCAAGTAAACAGTCCTGGAAACACCATATATTTT. This encodes CASSQVNSPGNTIYF.

V gene TRBV4-1 combines with J gene TRBJ1-5; 8 nucleotides align to TRBD1. The CDR3 length is 17 residues. J gave up 4 bases and V 1 base, and 9 bases lay outside the gene matches. Looked up from germline, CDR1 is MGHRA and CDR2 is YSYEKL. CDR3 bases: TGCGCCAGCAGCCAAGTGCCTACAGGGGGGCGGAATCAGCCCCAGCATTTT. It encodes CASSQVPTGGRNQPQHF.

V and J are TRBV19 and TRBJ1-5; D may be TRBD1 (5 bases). The germline V and J ends were trimmed by 5 bases and 2 bases, with 13 bases remaining between them. Germline CDR1 and CDR2: LNHDA and SQIVND (reference sequence). CDR3 length: 15 amino acids. CDR3 residues: CASSLTGEGNQPQHF. In DNA, the CDR3 is TGTGCCAGTAGTTTAACAGGTGAAGGCAATCAGCCCCAGCATTTT. The full variable domain, completed using reference TRBV19 and TRBJ1-5, is DGGITQSPKYLFRKEGQNVTLSCEQNLNHDAMYWYRQDPGQGLRLIYYSQIVNDFQKGDIAEGYSVSREKKESFPLTVTSAQKNPTAFYLCASSLTGEGNQPQHFGDGTRLSIL.

The chain uses TRBV9 and TRBJ2-5; D is possibly TRBD2 (5 bases). This CDR3 has 13 residues. The V end lost 2 bases, the J end lost 4 bases, and 9 bases lay between the germline ends. Germline-derived CDR1 and CDR2 are SGDLS and YYNGEE. CDR3 sequence reads: CASSVSGVETQYF. Written as DNA, the CDR3 is TGTGCCAGCAGCGTTTCCGGGGTAGAGACCCAGTACTTC.

The genes are TRBV21-1 and TRBJ2-1; the D segment call TRBD2 is taken from the table without a DNA check. TRBV21-1 is designated a pseudogene. The CDR3 is made up of 16 amino acids. CDR3 bases: TGTGCCAGCAGAGGGGTCAAGCGGGGCTTTCCTAATGAGCAGTTCTTC. Amino acids: CASRGVKRGFPNEQFF.

This clone is medium-sized (0.01 to 0.1%) in the sample. The chain couples TRBV7-9 to TRBJ1-4, with 9 bases lining up with TRBD1. After removal of 1 base from V and 8 bases from J, the junction contained 11 bases not matched to a gene. Germline CDR1 and CDR2: SEHNR and FQNEAQ (reference sequence). The CDR3 is 17 amino acids. CDR3 nucleotides: TGTGCCAGCAGCTTAGGGGACCTGGGACAGGGAAGAGAAAAACTGTTTTTT. It specifies CASSLGDLGQGREKLFF.

The chain employs TRBV2 and TRBJ2-2, with 7 bases that match TRBD1. Germline-derived CDR1 and CDR2 are SNHLY and FYNNEI. The CDR3 runs to 14 residues. After removal of 4 bases from V and 6 bases from J, the junction contained 5 bases not matched to a gene. CDR3 in DNA: TGTGCCAGCAGTGCGGGACAGCCGGCCGGGGAGCTGTTTTTT. Its translation: CASSAGQPAGELFF.

This clone occurred once. The chain is built from TRBV9 and TRBJ1-2; D perhaps matches TRBD1 (6 bases). The CDR3 loop spans 16 amino acids. Trimming pared 4 bases from V and 4 bases from J, leaving 20 bases between. Per the germline V gene, CDR1 is SGDLS and CDR2 is YYNGEE. CDR3 nucleotides: TGTGCCAGCAGCCAAGGGTCGGCAGGGGATATCTATGGCTACACCTTC. Its protein product is CASSQGSAGDIYGYTF.

In this sample, this clone turned up a few times. The J gene is TRBJ2-2, the V gene TRBV7-6; D remains unclear. Germline CDR1 is SGHVS and CDR2 is FNYEAQ. Between the trimmed V and J ends, which lost 1 base and 3 bases, there was a span of 12 bases. The CDR3 is 16 amino acids. In nucleotides, the CDR3 is TGTGCCAGCAGCTTAGGACCTATTCGGGACACCGGGGAGCTGTTTTTT. Translating gives CASSLGPIRDTGELFF.

The J gene is TRBJ1-1, the V gene TRBV19, with D perhaps TRBD1 (6 bases). V was clipped by 1 base and J by 1 base, with 10 bases between them. The CDR3 has 15 amino acids. From germline, CDR1 is LNHDA and CDR2 SQIVND (reference sequence). CDR3 loop: CASSIASGANTEAFF. CDR3 nucleotides: TGTGCCAGTAGTATAGCGTCAGGGGCGAACACTGAAGCTTTCTTT.

Here the CDR3 DNA reads TGTGCCATCAGTGACCCAGGGTTGTGGGAAAAACTGTTTTTT. It translates to CAISDPGLWEKLFF. V and J are TRBV10-3 and TRBJ1-4; D is perhaps TRBD1 (5 bases). V was shortened by 3 bases and J by 8 bases, with 13 bases between the two germline ends. This CDR3 contains 14 residues. Germline V gene sequence: CDR1 ENHRY, CDR2 SYGVKD.

This clone was counted between two and nine times. CDR3 nucleotide sequence: TGTGCCAGCACGGGTCCAAGTCTACCTGAAGCTTTCTTT. Encoded protein: CASTGPSLPEAFF. V is TRBV6-1 and J is TRBJ1-1; D remains unclear. V dropped 7 bases and J dropped 6 bases, with 15 bases sitting between them. Germline values: CDR1 MNHNS, CDR2 SASEGT. The CDR3 covers 13 residues.

The rearrangement joins TRBV27 to TRBJ2-7; 9 bases align to TRBD1. CDR3 size: 13 residues. V dropped 6 bases and J dropped 2; count of bases not matched to a gene: 2. Germline assignment: CDR1 MNHEY and CDR2 SMNVEV (reference sequence). The CDR3 spells CASSNRGPYEQYF. The CDR3 nucleotides are TGTGCCAGCAGCAACAGGGGGCCCTACGAGCAGTACTTC.

This chain connects TRBV30 to TRBJ1-1, with D tentatively TRBD1 (5 bases). The CDR3 extends over 12 amino acids. Germline values: CDR1 GTSNPN, CDR2 SVGIG (reference sequence). Trimming removed 0 bases from V and 3 bases from J, with 5 bases in between. The CDR3 bases are TGTGCCTGGAGTGTAGGGGACACTGAAGCTTTCTTT. Translated, it gives CAWSVGDTEAFF.

J is TRBJ2-3 and V is TRBV4-2, with 13 bases lining up with TRBD2. The trim removed 3 bases at V and 6 bases at J, leaving 6 bases unmatched. The CDR3 contains 16 residues. CDR1 is LGHNA and CDR2 is YNFKEQ in the germline V gene. The DNA of the CDR3 is TGTGCCAGCAGCCAGGAGACTAGCGGGGGGCTGGATACGCAGTATTTT. This translates into CASSQETSGGLDTQYF.

The chain carries TRBV9 and TRBJ2-1; 8 bases are a match to TRBD2. The CDR3 consists of 15 residues. The germline V gene encodes CDR1 SGDLS and CDR2 YYNGEE. Trimming at V came to 0 bases and at J to 2 bases, leaving 1 base not matched to a gene. CDR3 nucleotides: TGTGCCAGCAGCGTAGGGCGGGAGGCCTACAATGAGCAGTTCTTC. This encodes CASSVGREAYNEQFF.

The chain uses TRBV28 and TRBJ1-2; 8 bases match TRBD1. The V gene end was trimmed by 4 bases and the J gene end by 2 bases; junction bases not matched to a gene: 6. This CDR3 comprises 15 residues. Looked up from germline, CDR1 is MDHEN and CDR2 is SYDVKM. CDR3 amino acids: CASSSGQGRNYGYTF. The CDR3 bases are TGTGCCAGCAGTTCTGGACAGGGCCGCAACTATGGCTACACCTTC.

This clone came up a few times. The V and J genes are TRBV7-9 and TRBJ2-7; D call uncertain. The CDR3 totals 13 residues. Germline CDR1 is SEHNR and CDR2 is FQNEAQ (reference sequence). V dropped 5 bases and J dropped 0 bases, with 8 bases sitting between them. The CDR3 nucleotides read TGTGCCAGCAGCCCCCGTAGCTCCTACGAGCAGTACTTC. It encodes CASSPRSSYEQYF.

The chain has TRBV5-4 and TRBJ2-5; TRBD2 might be the D (6 bases). Germline V gene sequence: CDR1 SGHNT, CDR2 YYREEE (reference sequence). The CDR3 sequence is 14 residues long. V was trimmed by 4 bases and J by 2 bases, leaving 12 bases between them. This CDR3 reads CASSGGTQQETQYF. The DNA for the CDR3 is TGTGCCAGCAGCGGCGGGACTCAACAAGAGACCCAGTACTTC. Full variable domain (outside the CDR3, taken from reference TRBV5-4 and TRBJ2-5): ETGVTQSPTHLIKTRGQQVTLRCSSQSGHNTVSWYQQALGQGPQFIFQYYREEENGRGNFPPRFSGLQFPNYSSELNVNALELDDSALYLCASSGGTQQETQYFGPGTRLLVL.